This T cell receptor (beta chain) was documented in a study of early T cells in non-severe SARS-CoV-2 infection. Study at large: RNA in bulk from unsorted whole blood was sequenced, and chains were unpaired. Study findings and constraints: Anti-spike CD8 responses were favored by VDJdb matching, which missed private and CD4 specificities.

CDR1 is MNHEY, CDR2 SVGEGT, per germline. The CDR3 totals 13 residues. Trimming removed 7 bases at V and 5 bases at J, with 14 bases between. As to this clonotype: Its target is not known.

The TCR library protocol was used to attach unique molecular identifiers. These identifiers were attached to individual cDNA molecules. One entry per CDR3 protein, called by TCRdb with MiXCR from the 5' RACE reads. Among about 97,000 distinct CDR3 sequences listed, approximately 11% were seen once. The V call is TRBV6-2 or TRBV6-3, the J call TRBJ2-5; possible D gene TRBD1, 6 bases. This receptor was identified in an adult who was a healthcare worker with PCR-confirmed SARS-CoV-2 infection or an uninfected control (not recorded which). This material consisted of whole blood, taken at baseline. The CDR3 DNA reads TGTGCCAGCACCAGGGGAGAACGGGAGACCCAGTACTTC. It specifies CASTRGERETQYF.